The 26 T cell receptor beta chains in this list originate from one sample, sequenced in a study of beta chain features in type 1 diabetes. The study's findings and limits: TCRB CDR3 length was moderately but significantly reduced in all four CD4+ subsets of Type 1 diabetes patients.

Their antigens remain unidentified. The study reverse transcribed the entire isolated RNA, so it sequenced expressed TCRB transcripts. The assay was immunoSEQ multiplex PCR, and TCRdb's table has in-frame clones only and misses some. The sample has a few hundred thousand clones; less than 15% are singletons. Sequenced: naive CD4+ T cells from blood. The source is a woman between 18 and 30 years old with type 1 diabetes.

The J gene is TRBJ1-3, the V gene TRBV15, with a tentative D call TRBD1 (6 bases). Trimming pared 0 bases from V and 2 bases from J, leaving 11 bases between. The CDR3 sequence is 16 residues long. From germline, CDR1 is LNHNV and CDR2 YYDKDF (reference sequence). As DNA, the CDR3 is TGTGCCACCAGCAGAGACCGAACAGGGACTGGAAACACCATATATTTT. Protein: CATSRDRTGTGNTIYF.

The chain has TRBV28 and TRBJ1-2; D gene uncertain. The germline CDR1 and CDR2 sequences are MDHEN and SYDVKM. CDR3 length equals 15 residues. Trimming left V 6 bases short and J 1 base short, with 15 bases between. The CDR3 DNA reads TGTGCCAGCAGCCCAACAGTTTCTTATAACTATGGCTACACCTTC. Its protein product is CASSPTVSYNYGYTF.

This clone was seen only a few times. The V and J genes are TRBV6-6 and TRBJ2-2; tentatively, D is TRBD2 (5 bases). Germline loops: CDR1 MNHNY, CDR2 SVGAGI (reference sequence). The CDR3 totals 15 residues. Trimming cost V 6 bases and J 0 bases, with 11 bases left between them. In DNA, the CDR3 is TGTGCCAGCAGCAGCGGCTCCGCGAACACCGGGGAGCTGTTTTTT. Translation: CASSSGSANTGELFF.

The CDR3 protein is CASSLASGSADTQYF. The CDR3 DNA reads TGCGCCAGCAGCTTAGCTAGCGGGAGCGCAGATACGCAGTATTTT. This chain uses TRBV5-1 with TRBJ2-3, with 10 bases aligning to TRBD2. Trimming took 2 bases from V and 4 from J; bases not matched to a gene: 4. The CDR3 has 15 residues. Looked up from germline, CDR1 is SGHRS and CDR2 is YFSETQ.

This clone was detected a few times. The rearrangement uses TRBV9 and TRBJ2-1; no clear D gene. V gave up 3 bases and J gave up 6 bases, with 7 bases separating them. The CDR3 runs to 12 residues. The germline gives CDR1 SGDLS, CDR2 YYNGEE. CDR3 protein: CASSGVSNEQFF. The CDR3 bases are TGTGCCAGCAGCGGCGTGAGCAATGAGCAGTTCTTC.

The genes are TRBV5-1 and TRBJ1-1; D remains ambiguous. Between the trimmed V and J ends, which lost 4 bases and 5 bases, there was a span of 12 bases. The CDR3 runs 13 residues. From germline, CDR1 is SGHRS and CDR2 YFSETQ. The CDR3 nucleotides are TGCGCCAGCAGCAACCAGGCCGGAACTGAAGCTTTCTTT. Encoded protein: CASSNQAGTEAFF.

This chain connects TRBV10-1 to TRBJ2-3; TRBD2 matches 9 bases. This CDR3 comprises 15 residues. J gave up 2 bases and V 4 bases, and 4 bases lay outside the gene matches. The germline V gene encodes CDR1 WNHNN and CDR2 SYGVQD (reference sequence). DNA of the CDR3: TGCGCCAGCAGTGCCGGGACTAGCCTCACAGATACGCAGTATTTT. Its protein product is CASSAGTSLTDTQYF.

This clone has a handful of counts. This rearrangement joins TRBV9 to TRBJ1-1; tentatively, D is TRBD1 (5 bases). Looked up from germline, CDR1 is SGDLS and CDR2 is YYNGEE. The CDR3 extends over 16 amino acids. The V end lost 0 bases, the J end lost 1 base, and 13 bases lay between the germline ends. The chain's CDR3 is CASSVAPTGGNTEAFF. The DNA of the CDR3 is TGTGCCAGCAGCGTAGCCCCCACAGGCGGGAACACTGAAGCTTTCTTT.

This clone was picked up a small number of times. The chain combines TRBV19 with TRBJ2-6; a weak D match, TRBD2 (6 bases). V was trimmed by 6 bases and J by 2 bases, leaving 11 bases between them. The CDR3 length is 15 residues. Germline V gene sequence: CDR1 LNHDA, CDR2 SQIVND (reference sequence). CDR3 loop: CASRTGEAGANVLTF. CDR3 nucleotide sequence: TGTGCCAGTAGGACGGGAGAAGCTGGGGCCAACGTCCTGACTTTC. Complete variable domain (other parts from reference TRBV19 and TRBJ2-6): DGGITQSPKYLFRKEGQNVTLSCEQNLNHDAMYWYRQDPGQGLRLIYYSQIVNDFQKGDIAEGYSVSREKKESFPLTVTSAQKNPTAFYLCASRTGEAGANVLTFGAGSRLTVL.

The table lists this clone with a few counts. This rearrangement joins TRBV18 to TRBJ2-7; 12 nucleotides line up with TRBD2. The germline CDR1 and CDR2 sequences are KGHSH and LQKENI. Trimming cost V 6 bases and J 6 bases; bases outside gene matches: 6. This CDR3 spans 14 amino acids. The CDR3 region has the DNA TGTGCCAGCTCCCCGACTAGCGGGAGCCCCGAGCAGTACTTC. This sequence encodes CASSPTSGSPEQYF.

The chain joins TRBV29-1 to TRBJ1-5, with a tentative D call TRBD1 (5 bases). V dropped 4 bases and J dropped 3 bases, with 7 bases sitting between them. The CDR3 consists of 12 residues. Germline V lookup: CDR1 SQVTM, CDR2 ANQGSEA. This CDR3 is CSVGGTNQPQHF. CDR3 nucleotides: TGCAGCGTTGGGGGCACCAATCAGCCCCAGCATTTT.

This clone turned up a few times. V gene TRBV12-2 combines with J gene TRBJ2-7; the D call in the table, TRBD1, was not verified against the DNA. TRBV12-2 is recorded as a pseudogene. The CDR3 contains 15 residues. The CDR3 nucleotides read TGTGCAAGTCGCTTTAGGGACAGGATTCACTACGAGCAGTACTTC. It yields the protein CASRFRDRIHYEQYF.

The V gene is TRBV5-4, the J gene TRBJ2-3; 7 nucleotides line up with TRBD2. This CDR3 is built from 14 residues. CDR1 and CDR2 (germline): SGHNT, YYREEE (reference sequence). Unmatched junction bases numbered 4, after V lost 4 bases and J lost 2 bases. CDR3: CASSPGLTTDTQYF. CDR3 nucleotide sequence: TGTGCCAGCAGCCCGGGACTAACCACAGATACGCAGTATTTT.

V usage is TRBV27 and J usage is TRBJ2-3, with TRBD1 matching 7 bases. The CDR3 runs 15 residues. Germline V gene lookup returns CDR1 MNHEY and CDR2 SMNVEV (reference sequence). After removal of 2 bases from V and 0 bases from J, the junction contained 2 bases not matched to a gene. CDR3 protein: CASSLQGESTDTQYF. CDR3 nucleotides: TGTGCCAGCAGTTTACAGGGGGAGAGCACAGATACGCAGTATTTT.

This clone appeared a few times. This chain connects TRBV14 to TRBJ1-2; TRBD1 might be the D (6 bases). Germline CDR1 reads SGHDN; CDR2 reads FVKESK. The CDR3 is 16 residues long. Trimming took 4 bases from V and 7 from J, leaving 22 bases between them. CDR3 amino acids: CASSPLTPTGRGGYTF. In DNA, the CDR3 is TGTGCCAGCAGCCCCCTCACCCCGACAGGACGCGGTGGCTACACCTTC.

The gene calls are TRBV7-7 and TRBJ2-1; the D gene is possibly TRBD1 (5 bases). Trimming removed 0 bases at V and 6 bases at J, with 9 bases between. Germline V CDR1 and CDR2: SSHAT, FNYEAQ (reference sequence). The CDR3 consists of 14 residues. The CDR3 coding sequence is TGTGCCAGCAGCTTAGCGCAGGGTGGCAATGAGCAGTTCTTC. Translated, it gives CASSLAQGGNEQFF.

The chain is built from TRBV7-2 and TRBJ2-3; 13 bases line up with TRBD2. This CDR3 spans 19 amino acids. The V gene's germline CDR1 is SGHTA and CDR2 FQGNSA. Losses at the gene ends were 10 bases for V and 4 bases for J; bases not matched to a gene: 20. The CDR3 DNA reads as TGTGCCATCCGAGAGAGAAAGGGACTAGCGGGAATACGGGCAGATACGCAGTATTTT. Its protein product is CAIRERKGLAGIRADTQYF.

The V gene is TRBV10-3, the J gene TRBJ2-7, with a possible D match to TRBD1 (7 bases). Trimming stripped 8 bases from V and 7 bases from J, with 18 bases between. Germline assignment: CDR1 ENHRY and CDR2 SYGVKD. The CDR3 runs to 13 residues. CDR3 sequence (DNA): TGTGCCATCGCGGAGGGACAGCCGGGGGAGCAGTACTTC. It yields the protein CAIAEGQPGEQYF.

The CDR3 DNA follows: TGTGCCAGCAGCCCTCAGGCCCCCTACGAGCAGTACGTC. Translating it yields CASSPQAPYEQYV. This chain uses TRBV7-2 with TRBJ2-7; D is ambiguous. The length of the CDR3 is 13 residues. Germline V CDR1 and CDR2: SGHTA, FQGNSA. V lost 5 bases and J 2 bases, leaving 10 bases between the germline ends.

This clone has more than one count but fewer than ten. The chain employs TRBV7-2 and TRBJ2-1; maybe TRBD2 (7 bases). Per the germline V gene, CDR1 is SGHTA and CDR2 is FQGNSA. Trimming took 4 bases from V and 10 from J, leaving 11 bases between them. The CDR3 is 12 residues long. CDR3 loop: CASSWGGREQFF. The DNA of the CDR3 is TGTGCCAGCAGCTGGGGGGGGCGGGAGCAGTTCTTC.

The table lists this clone with a few counts. The chain combines TRBV29-1 with TRBJ1-4; 7 bases fit TRBD1. The germline CDR1 and CDR2 sequences are SQVTM and ANQGSEA. The ends lost 1 base at V and 7 bases at J; junction bases unmatched: 3. CDR3 length: 13 residues. CDR3 nucleotide sequence: TGCAGCGTTGAAGTAGGGGGCCTTGAAAAACTGTTTTTT. Protein: CSVEVGGLEKLFF.

This clone came up a few times. The J gene is TRBJ2-1, the V gene TRBV30, with D possibly TRBD2 on 5 matching bases. Germline assignment: CDR1 GTSNPN and CDR2 SVGIG (reference sequence). Trimming left V 2 bases short and J 6 bases short, with 26 bases between. This CDR3 comprises 18 residues. CDR3 residues: CAWSSETTYIDPPNEQFF. As DNA, the CDR3 is TGTGCCTGGAGTTCCGAGACTACCTATATTGACCCCCCCAATGAGCAGTTCTTC.

In its sample, this clone was seen a few times. Here the CDR3 DNA reads TGTGCCAGCAGTCGGGACAGGGGTAATCAGCCCCAGCATTTT. Its protein is CASSRDRGNQPQHF. The gene calls are TRBV27 and TRBJ1-5; 10 positions match TRBD1. Germline V CDR1 and CDR2: MNHEY, SMNVEV (reference sequence). The CDR3 length is 14 residues. Unmatched junction bases numbered 2, after V lost 5 bases and J lost 4 bases.

The genes are TRBV6-1 and TRBJ1-2; 8 positions agree with TRBD1. The CDR3 runs 15 residues. With 5 bases clipped from V and 2 bases from J, the junction kept 7 bases outside the gene matches. Germline CDR1 is MNHNS and CDR2 is SASEGT. In DNA, the CDR3 is TGTGCCAGCAGTACGCCGCGACAGGGGAACTATGGCTACACCTTC. Translated, it gives CASSTPRQGNYGYTF.

The rearrangement links TRBV5-1 to TRBJ2-1; 7 bases are shared with TRBD2. V lost 4 bases to trimming and J lost 15 bases; unmatched junction nucleotides: 13. The CDR3 is 13 amino acids. Per germline, CDR1 SGHRS and CDR2 YFSETQ. CDR3 sequence reads: CASSPAIPGLTFF. The CDR3 DNA reads as TGCGCCAGCAGCCCCGCAATCCCGGGACTAACGTTCTTC.

The sample holds a few counts of this clone. The V gene is TRBV18, the J gene TRBJ2-5; D not certain. CDR3 length: 12 amino acids. Per germline, CDR1 KGHSH and CDR2 LQKENI. With 3 bases removed from V and 5 bases from J, the gap between germline ends came to 7 bases. The CDR3, as DNA: TGTGCCAGCTCACCCGACACCGAGACCCAGTACTTC. Translated, it gives CASSPDTETQYF.